This TCR beta chain was identified in a study of blood T cell repertoires in COVID-19. Looking at the study overall: Spain, Italy and the United States supplied samples that represented acute and convalescent COVID-19. T cells, B-cell-depleted T cells, or PBMCs provided the cDNA or gDNA that served as material.

V lost 6 bases and J lost 5, with 16 bases in between. The germline CDR1 and CDR2 sequences are SNHLY and FYNNEI. This CDR3 region has 15 residues. Measured with immunoSEQ multiplex PCR; TCRdb has only the in-frame clones, and not every one. This sample has roughly 100,000 clones, with more than 80% found just once. Specimen: peripheral blood. This TCR was sampled from a woman in her fifties or sixties with acute or convalescent COVID-19. The chain is built from TRBV2 and TRBJ1-4; no clear D. The CDR3 is CASSPLRVPNEKLFF. For the CDR3, the DNA is TGTGCCAGCAGCCCTCTCCGGGTCCCCAATGAAAAACTGTTTTTT.